The 12 T cell receptor beta chains given below trace back to one sample, sequenced in a study of blood T cells in healthy people across ages. The authors ran a second PCR of roughly 6 to 12 cycles using a sample-barcoded 5' primer and a J-beta primer mix. TCRdb recomputed calls from the 5' RACE reads with MiXCR, one row per CDR3 protein. The sample carries 1.5 million to 1.8 million distinct CDR3 sequences, under 55% recorded once. Sequenced material: blood. All receptors derive from a woman under 30 in good health.

This rearrangement joins TRBV20-1 to TRBJ2-7; 12 nucleotides match TRBD1. The CDR3 loop spans 14 amino acids. The germline V gene encodes CDR1 DFQATT and CDR2 SNEGSKA (reference sequence). V was clipped by 5 bases and J by 2 bases; unmatched bases: 4. The CDR3 DNA follows: TGCAGTGCTCCGGGGACAGGGGGCGCCTACGAGCAGTACTTC. Its translation: CSAPGTGGAYEQYF.

The chain joins TRBV29-1 to TRBJ2-6; D unresolved. CDR3 length: 17 residues. Per the germline V gene, CDR1 is SQVTM and CDR2 is ANQGSEA. The V gene lost 2 bases and the J gene lost 0 bases, with 14 bases spanning the gap. The CDR3 DNA reads TGCAGCGTTGAACCTAGGCTAGACCACTCTGGGGCCAACGTCCTGACTTTC. It codes for CSVEPRLDHSGANVLTF.

This clonotype was observed a few times. The chain joins TRBV6-1 to TRBJ2-1; TRBD2 matches 7 bases. Germline V gene lookup returns CDR1 MNHNS and CDR2 SASEGT. V shed 2 bases, J shed 4 bases, and the junction held 17 bases outside the gene matches. CDR3 size: 19 residues. This CDR3 is CASSESRTSRWGKYNEQFF. The DNA for the CDR3 is TGTGCCAGCAGTGAATCGAGGACTAGTCGGTGGGGTAAATACAATGAGCAGTTCTTC.

There are a few counts of this clonotype. The chain joins TRBV29-1 to TRBJ1-1; D unresolved. The V end lost 0 bases, the J end lost 6 bases, and 8 bases lay between the germline ends. Germline V lookup: CDR1 SQVTM, CDR2 ANQGSEA. The CDR3 consists of 12 residues. CDR3 sequence reads: CSVEDLGAEAFF. CDR3 coding DNA: TGCAGCGTTGAAGATCTCGGGGCTGAAGCTTTCTTT.

The V call is TRBV4-2, the J call TRBJ2-1, with a tentative D call TRBD2 (6 bases). This CDR3 has 17 residues. V was trimmed by 0 bases and J by 1 base, leaving 13 bases between them. From germline, CDR1 is LGHNA and CDR2 YNFKEQ. The CDR3 sequence: CASSQDGGLASYNEQFF. For the CDR3, the DNA is TGTGCCAGCAGCCAAGATGGTGGCCTAGCGTCCTACAATGAGCAGTTCTTC.

This clonotype came up once. DNA of the CDR3: TGCGCCAGCAGCTTGGCGTCTCTGAATCGGAGGGATAGAACTGAAGCTTTCTTT. Its translation: CASSLASLNRRDRTEAFF. This chain connects TRBV5-1 to TRBJ1-1; D gene unclear. V lost 0 bases and J lost 5, with 23 bases in between. The germline V gene has CDR1 SGHRS and CDR2 YFSETQ. This CDR3 has 18 amino acids.

This clonotype has a handful of counts. V usage is TRBV12-3 or TRBV12-4 and J usage is TRBJ1-2, with 10 bases matching TRBD1. V lost 1 base, J lost 8 bases, and 7 bases stayed unmatched. This CDR3 comprises 15 residues. The CDR3 coding sequence is TGTGCCAGCAGTTTAGGCGGGACAGGGGAGAGGGGCTACACCTTC. The encoded protein is CASSLGGTGERGYTF.

The rearrangement uses TRBV27 and TRBJ2-5; the match to TRBD2 covers 12 bases. V gave up 6 bases and J gave up 6 bases; unmatched junction bases: 14. The V gene's germline CDR1 is MNHEY and CDR2 SMNVEV (reference sequence). The CDR3 consists of 17 residues. For the CDR3, the DNA is TGTGCCAGCAGCCTCCCCCCTAGCGGGAGGGCCGGGAAGACCCAGTACTTC. Encoded protein: CASSLPPSGRAGKTQYF.

The sample holds a few counts of this clonotype. CDR3 region: CASSFVGGGSSTDTQYF. In nucleotides, the CDR3 is TGTGCCAGCAGTTTTGTCGGGGGGGGTTCTAGCACAGATACGCAGTATTTT. The chain combines TRBV27 with TRBJ2-3; TRBD2 agrees at 8 bases. V lost 3 bases, J lost 0 bases, and 8 bases stayed unmatched. Germline loops: CDR1 MNHEY, CDR2 SMNVEV (reference sequence). This CDR3 has 17 residues.

The chain carries TRBV20-1 and TRBJ2-7; 8 bases are a match to TRBD2. The CDR3 length is 16 residues. V lost 3 bases, J lost 0 bases, and 10 bases stayed unmatched. Germline lookup yields CDR1 DFQATT and CDR2 SNEGSKA (reference sequence). DNA of the CDR3: TGCAGTGCTAGGGACATTAGCGGGATGAGCTCCTACGAGCAGTACTTC. As protein: CSARDISGMSSYEQYF.

The table lists this clonotype with a few counts. J is TRBJ1-4 and V is TRBV12-3 or TRBV12-4; D remains unclear. The CDR3 contains 15 residues. Trimming left V 6 bases short and J 4 bases short, with 15 bases between. CDR3: CASSSHTGVNEKLFF. CDR3 bases: TGTGCCAGCAGCTCGCACACTGGGGTTAATGAAAAACTGTTTTTT.

The table lists this clonotype with a few counts. The V gene is TRBV28, the J gene TRBJ2-1; D is perhaps TRBD1 (8 bases). The germline V gene has CDR1 MDHEN and CDR2 SYDVKM. V was pared by 4 bases and J by 5 bases, with 15 bases between. CDR3 length: 15 amino acids. The CDR3 DNA follows: TGTGCCAGCAGTTCTTACAGGGGGGGGAACAATGAGCAGTTCTTC. It specifies CASSSYRGGNNEQFF.